Shown below are 28 T cell receptor beta chains from a single sample sequenced in a study of vaccination effects on CD4 cells after COVID-19. The antigens for these receptors are not known. Repertoires were generated with immunoSEQ multiplex PCR, while TCRdb's copy carries only in-frame clones and drops some. The profile shows 20,000 to 25,000 clones, about 73% of them singletons. Antigen-specific CD4+ T cells were expanded with viral peptide pools in the ViraFEST assay before sequencing. Culture proceeded for more than nine days, and CD4+ T cells were then isolated. The sequenced sample was CD4+ T cells from PBMCs cultured with HCoV-229E spike peptides, obtained before COVID-19 vaccination. All receptors come from a human donor who received a COVID-19 vaccine.

This sequence joins TRBV27 and TRBJ2-1; weak D call: TRBD1 (6 bases). Between the trimmed V and J ends, which lost 7 bases and 0 bases, there was a span of 16 bases. Germline assignment: CDR1 MNHEY and CDR2 SMNVEV (reference sequence). This CDR3 contains 16 residues. The CDR3 sequence is CASKSQGLSSYNEQFF. CDR3 sequence (DNA): TGTGCCAGCAAATCACAGGGTCTCAGCTCCTACAATGAGCAGTTCTTC.

This chain links TRBV10-2 with TRBJ1-6; D unresolved. Trimming pared 2 bases from V and 7 bases from J, leaving 6 bases between. The CDR3 length is 13 residues. The V gene's germline CDR1 is WSHSY and CDR2 SAAADI. CDR3 in amino acids: CASSENRNSPLHF. The CDR3 nucleotides are TGCGCCAGCAGTGAGAACAGAAATTCACCCCTCCACTTT.

This clone was seen more than once but under ten times. The chain joins TRBV5-6 to TRBJ1-6, with no clear D. This CDR3 comprises 16 residues. V dropped 5 bases and J dropped 5 bases, with 17 bases sitting between them. Germline CDR1 SGHDT, CDR2 YYEEEE. CDR3 DNA sequence: TGTGCCAGCAGTCGACCTGGGCGGGGAAATAATTCACCCCTCCACTTT. Its translation is CASSRPGRGNNSPLHF.

The chain employs TRBV5-1 and TRBJ2-7, with TRBD1 matching over 7 bases. CDR1 is SGHRS, CDR2 YFSETQ, per germline. Trimming took 2 bases from V and 2 from J; bases not matched to a gene: 4. This CDR3 comprises 14 residues. Here the CDR3 reads CASSFSGGTYEQYF. In nucleotides, the CDR3 is TGCGCCAGCAGCTTCTCAGGGGGTACCTACGAGCAGTACTTC.

This sequence joins TRBV3-1 (or the pseudogene TRBV3-2) and TRBJ2-2; no clear D. This CDR3 is 15 amino acids long. V lost 0 bases, J lost 6 bases, and 11 bases lay in between. CDR1 LGHDT and CDR2 YNNKEL come from the germline V gene (reference sequence). CDR3 sequence reads: CASSQDLSSPGELFF. CDR3 DNA: TGTGCCAGCAGCCAAGATCTAAGTTCGCCCGGGGAGCTGTTTTTT.

The chain links TRBV5-1 to TRBJ2-3; possibly TRBD1 for D (6 bases). V lost 4 bases to trimming and J lost 3 bases, with 9 bases between them. The CDR3 extends over 13 amino acids. Germline CDR1 and CDR2: SGHRS and YFSETQ. The CDR3 DNA is TGCGCCAGCAGCCTACAGGGAACAGATACGCAGTATTTT. Translating gives CASSLQGTDTQYF. Looking up the rest from reference TRBV5-1 and TRBJ2-3 gives the full variable domain: KAGVTQTPRYLIKTRGQQVTLSCSPISGHRSVSWYQQTPGQGLQFLFEYFSETQRNKGNFPGRFSGRQFSNSRSEMNVSTLELGDSALYLCASSLQGTDTQYFGPGTRLTVL.

The rearrangement joins TRBV5-1 to TRBJ2-7, with D uncertain. CDR3 size: 14 residues. Germline CDR1 reads SGHRS; CDR2 reads YFSETQ. V lost 0 bases and J 5 bases, leaving 12 bases between the germline ends. The CDR3 is CASSLGSGLDEQYF. CDR3 nucleotide sequence: TGCGCCAGCAGCTTGGGAAGTGGCCTTGACGAGCAGTACTTC. Using reference TRBV5-1 and TRBJ2-7 for the parts outside the CDR3, the full variable domain is KAGVTQTPRYLIKTRGQQVTLSCSPISGHRSVSWYQQTPGQGLQFLFEYFSETQRNKGNFPGRFSGRQFSNSRSEMNVSTLELGDSALYLCASSLGSGLDEQYFGPGTRLTVT.

J is TRBJ1-1 and V is TRBV18, with D unresolved. Trimming left V 1 base short and J 1 base short, with 7 bases between. The V gene's germline CDR1 is KGHSH and CDR2 LQKENI. This CDR3 region has 14 residues. The CDR3 nucleotides are TGTGCCAGCTCACCACAGGAAACGAACACTGAAGCTTTCTTT. Protein sequence: CASSPQETNTEAFF. The variable domain in full, completed from reference TRBV18 and TRBJ1-1, reads NAGVMQNPRHLVRRRGQEARLRCSPMKGHSHVYWYRQLPEEGLKFMVYLQKENIIDESGMPKERFSAEFPKEGPSILRIQQVVRGDSAAYFCASSPQETNTEAFFGQGTRLTVV.

This clone is medium-sized by share. This chain links TRBV27 with TRBJ1-5; tentatively, D is TRBD1 (5 bases). CDR3 length: 16 amino acids. The V gene lost 6 bases and the J gene lost 6 bases, with 21 bases spanning the gap. Germline CDR1 reads MNHEY; CDR2 reads SMNVEV (reference sequence). The CDR3 DNA reads TGTGCCAGCAGGTCCGACAGTGAAGGTTTTCGTCAGCCCCAGCATTTT. As protein: CASRSDSEGFRQPQHF.

The gene calls are TRBV5-1 and TRBJ2-1; D is uncertain. Trimming pared 5 bases from V and 6 bases from J, leaving 15 bases between. CDR1 is SGHRS, CDR2 YFSETQ, per germline. This CDR3 spans 14 amino acids. In DNA form, the CDR3 reads TGCGCCAGCAGTTCCGGAAGATCGGGCAATGAGCAGTTCTTC. This translates into CASSSGRSGNEQFF.

The genes are TRBV12-3 or TRBV12-4 and TRBJ1-3; D is unresolved. The length of the CDR3 is 13 residues. V lost 5 bases and J 3 bases, leaving 8 bases between the germline ends. The CDR3 DNA sequence: TGTGCCAGCAGTCCAAATTTTGGAAACACCATATATTTT. This gives the protein CASSPNFGNTIYF.

A few counts support this clone. The rearrangement links TRBV28 to TRBJ2-7, with TRBD1 matching 11 bases. Germline V gene sequence: CDR1 MDHEN, CDR2 SYDVKM. CDR3 length: 15 amino acids. Trimming at V came to 5 bases and at J to 3 bases, leaving 6 bases not matched to a gene. This CDR3 is CASSPPGTGGYEQYF. CDR3 in DNA: TGTGCCAGCAGTCCCCCTGGGACAGGGGGCTACGAGCAGTACTTC.

The rearrangement uses TRBV7-2 and TRBJ2-5; weak D call: TRBD1 (6 bases). Trimming pared 6 bases from V and 5 bases from J, leaving 16 bases between. Germline V CDR1 and CDR2: SGHTA, FQGNSA. The CDR3 runs to 14 residues. CDR3 residues: CASSRGGFGETQYF. The CDR3 bases are TGTGCCAGCAGTCGAGGGGGATTTGGGGAGACCCAGTACTTC.

The chain joins TRBV4-1 to TRBJ2-7; 8 nucleotides line up with TRBD2. V shed 4 bases, J shed 7 bases, and the junction held 6 bases outside the gene matches. This CDR3 is 13 amino acids long. Germline lookup yields CDR1 MGHRA and CDR2 YSYEKL. The CDR3 here is CASSRTAGEEQYF. Here the CDR3 DNA reads TGCGCCAGCAGCCGTACAGCGGGAGAAGAGCAGTACTTC.

The chain couples TRBV19 to TRBJ2-5; 11 bases agree with TRBD1. CDR1 and CDR2 from the germline V gene are LNHDA and SQIVND (reference sequence). The CDR3 contains 14 residues. Unmatched junction bases numbered 8, after V lost 9 bases and J lost 5 bases. In DNA form, the CDR3 reads TGTGCCAGCGGACAGGGGGCCTTAATGGAGACCCAGTACTTC. It is translated as CASGQGALMETQYF.

This rearrangement joins TRBV11-2 to TRBJ1-2; D possibly corresponds to TRBD1 (6 bases). The CDR3 consists of 13 residues. Trimming took 5 bases from V and 8 from J, leaving 15 bases between them. Germline lookup yields CDR1 SGHAT and CDR2 FQNNGV. CDR3 amino acids: CASSLYRVEGYTF. Written as DNA, the CDR3 is TGTGCCAGCAGCCTGTACAGGGTGGAGGGCTACACCTTC.

This clone showed up just once. This chain links TRBV10-3 with TRBJ2-3, with TRBD2 as a possible D gene (6 bases). The CDR3 extends over 13 amino acids. Germline CDR1 reads ENHRY; CDR2 reads SYGVKD. V was cut by 6 bases and J by 6 bases, with 13 bases left in between. The DNA of the CDR3 is TGTGCCATCAGGCAAGCTAGCGAGGATACGCAGTATTTT. It encodes CAIRQASEDTQYF.

This sequence joins TRBV12-3 or TRBV12-4 and TRBJ2-1; no clear D. The V gene lost 2 bases and the J gene lost 7 bases, with 6 bases spanning the gap. The CDR3 runs to 12 residues. CDR3 bases: TGTGCCAGCAGTTTACTGGGGAATGAGCAGTTCTTC. This translates into CASSLLGNEQFF.

This sequence joins TRBV29-1 and TRBJ1-1; tentatively, D is TRBD1 (5 bases). CDR1 and CDR2 from the germline V gene are SQVTM and ANQGSEA. The CDR3 totals 13 residues. V was pared by 3 bases and J by 1 base, with 9 bases between. This CDR3 reads CSVDWDGNTEAFF. The CDR3 DNA is TGCAGCGTTGATTGGGACGGGAACACTGAAGCTTTCTTT.

This clone was recorded a few times. The chain joins TRBV19 to TRBJ2-2; 10 positions agree with TRBD2. CDR1 LNHDA and CDR2 SQIVND come from the germline V gene (reference sequence). This CDR3 has 15 amino acids. The V segment lost 1 base and the J segment 6 bases; nucleotides outside the gene matches: 2. The CDR3, as DNA: TGTGCCAGTAGTATAGGTCTAGCGGGAGCCGGGGAGCTGTTTTTT. It encodes CASSIGLAGAGELFF.

The sample holds a few counts of this clone. This sequence joins TRBV14 and TRBJ2-5; TRBD2 matches 12 bases. Germline V lookup: CDR1 SGHDN, CDR2 FVKESK. This CDR3 spans 15 amino acids. V lost 5 bases to trimming and J lost 0 bases; unmatched junction nucleotides: 1. Here the CDR3 reads CASSGTSGYQETQYF. CDR3 sequence (DNA): TGTGCCAGCAGCGGGACTAGCGGGTACCAAGAGACCCAGTACTTC.

V is TRBV5-6 and J is TRBJ1-4, with 7 bases identical to TRBD1. J lost 2 bases, V lost 4 bases, and 2 bases had no gene match. This CDR3 is 14 amino acids long. CDR1 SGHDT and CDR2 YYEEEE come from the germline V gene. In DNA form, the CDR3 reads TGTGCCAGCAGCCCGGACAGGACTAATGAAAAACTGTTTTTT. Its translation is CASSPDRTNEKLFF.

This chain joins TRBV5-1 and TRBJ1-4; tentatively, D is TRBD1 (5 bases). Trimming removed 0 bases at V and 0 bases at J, with 6 bases between. In germline, CDR1 is SGHRS, CDR2 YFSETQ. The CDR3 sequence is 15 residues long. Here the CDR3 reads CASSLEGPTNEKLFF. As DNA, the CDR3 is TGCGCCAGCAGCTTGGAGGGACCAACTAATGAAAAACTGTTTTTT.

The rearrangement links TRBV4-1 to TRBJ1-4; TRBD1 matches at 8 bases. Trimming at V came to 0 bases and at J to 4 bases, leaving 10 bases not matched to a gene. This CDR3 has 18 amino acids. Germline assignment: CDR1 MGHRA and CDR2 YSYEKL. CDR3 sequence reads: CASSQDRRRGLGNEKLFF. CDR3 bases: TGCGCCAGCAGCCAAGATCGGCGCAGGGGGCTGGGTAATGAAAAACTGTTTTTT.

This clone ranks as medium-sized. Here the CDR3 DNA reads TGTGCCATCAGTGAGTCGGAAGGTCGGGACAGAAATGAAAAACTGTTTTTT. Residues: CAISESEGRDRNEKLFF. V and J are TRBV10-3 and TRBJ1-4; 7 bases map to TRBD1. The CDR3 loop spans 17 amino acids. J gave up 5 bases and V 0 bases, and 9 bases lay outside the gene matches. In germline, CDR1 is ENHRY, CDR2 SYGVKD.

The chain carries TRBV27 and TRBJ1-2, with D unresolved. Deletions cut 4 bases from V and 3 bases from J, with 15 bases between. Per the germline V gene, CDR1 is MNHEY and CDR2 is SMNVEV (reference sequence). This CDR3 has 15 residues. The CDR3, as DNA: TGTGCCAGCAGTTCAGGTTTCGGGTGGGACTATGGCTACACCTTC. Residues: CASSSGFGWDYGYTF.

This clone was found a few times. V and J are TRBV7-9 and TRBJ1-2; unclear D gene. The CDR3 is 15 residues long. CDR1 is SEHNR and CDR2 is FQNEAQ in the germline V gene (reference sequence). Trimming took off 5 bases at V and 3 bases at J, with 16 bases between the two ends. CDR3 region: CASSPPRTMDYGYTF. CDR3 coding DNA: TGTGCCAGCAGCCCGCCCCGCACGATGGACTATGGCTACACCTTC. The full variable domain, in which reference TRBV7-9 and TRBJ1-2 provide the parts outside the CDR3, is DTGVSQNPRHKITKRGQNVTFRCDPISEHNRLYWYRQTLGQGPEFLTYFQNEAQLEKSRLLSDRFSAERPKGSFSTLEIQRTEQGDSAMYLCASSPPRTMDYGYTFGSGTRLTVV.

This clone was seen more than once but under ten times. This chain connects TRBV12-3 or TRBV12-4 to TRBJ1-1; no firm D call. The CDR3 is made up of 12 amino acids. V lost 3 bases, J lost 1 base, and 3 bases lay in between. Written as DNA, the CDR3 is TGTGCCAGCAGTTTTTGGAACACTGAAGCTTTCTTT. Protein: CASSFWNTEAFF.